Listed here are 12 T cell receptor beta chains from one sample, sequenced in a study of blood T cell repertoires in COVID-19. Using immunoSEQ multiplex PCR, the repertoire was profiled, and TCRdb retains in-frame clones only, with some absent. The table records about 220,000 clones, less than 90% of them present only once. Material: peripheral blood. Source of these receptors: a woman in her sixties or seventies who had recovered from COVID-19.

This clone occurred a few times. The rearrangement joins TRBV5-1 to TRBJ1-4; D not certain. Germline assignment: CDR1 SGHRS and CDR2 YFSETQ. This CDR3 has 16 residues. V was trimmed by 0 bases and J by 0 bases, leaving 9 bases between them. The CDR3, as DNA: TGCGCCAGCAGCTTGGAGGTCGGGGCAACTAATGAAAAACTGTTTTTT. As protein: CASSLEVGATNEKLFF.

The V call is TRBV11-2, the J call TRBJ2-1; D unclear. V was pared by 0 bases and J by 0 bases, with 6 bases between. CDR1 is SGHAT, CDR2 FQNNGV, per germline. This CDR3 is built from 15 residues. In DNA form, the CDR3 reads TGTGCCAGCAGCTTAGAGGGCAGCTCCTACAATGAGCAGTTCTTC. This translates into CASSLEGSSYNEQFF.

This clone has only a few counts. This rearrangement joins TRBV5-1 to TRBJ2-2; no firm D call. Trimming left V 6 bases short and J 8 bases short, with 8 bases between. There are 11 residues in the CDR3. In germline, CDR1 is SGHRS, CDR2 YFSETQ. CDR3 DNA: TGCGCCAGCACGTCCCTGGGGGAGCTGTTTTTT. This translates into CASTSLGELFF.

This rearrangement joins TRBV19 to TRBJ2-1, with 10 bases lining up with TRBD2. This CDR3 comprises 15 residues. Germline loops: CDR1 LNHDA, CDR2 SQIVND (reference sequence). The junction had 4 bases not matched to a gene; V was cut back by 4 bases and J by 4 bases. For the CDR3, the DNA is TGTGCCAGTAGTAAGAGCGGGGGGGCTTACAATGAGCAGTTCTTC. Protein: CASSKSGGAYNEQFF.

The chain employs TRBV27 and TRBJ1-5; D unclear. Germline-derived CDR1 and CDR2 are MNHEY and SMNVEV (reference sequence). The CDR3 extends over 15 amino acids. V gave up 6 bases and J gave up 0 bases, with 12 bases separating them. DNA of the CDR3: TGTGCCAGCAGGGAGAGTGGATATAGCAATCAGCCCCAGCATTTT. Amino acids: CASRESGYSNQPQHF.

This clone occurred once. J is TRBJ1-2 and V is TRBV6-5; 8 bases align to TRBD1. The CDR3 extends over 15 amino acids. Trimming took 2 bases from V and 4 from J; bases not matched to a gene: 6. Germline V gives CDR1 MNHEY, CDR2 SVGAGI. DNA of the CDR3: TGTGCCAGCAGTTACGGCAGGGGGCCTACCTATGGCTACACCTTC. This gives the protein CASSYGRGPTYGYTF.

The rearrangement uses TRBV18 and TRBJ1-5, with D perhaps TRBD1 (5 bases). The V end lost 6 bases, the J end lost 4 bases, and 13 bases lay between the germline ends. Per the germline V gene, CDR1 is KGHSH and CDR2 is LQKENI. This CDR3 comprises 14 residues. The CDR3 DNA reads as TGTGCCAGCTCTCGCAATCAGGGAAATCAGCCCCAGCATTTT. As protein: CASSRNQGNQPQHF.

V gene TRBV19 combines with J gene TRBJ1-2; possible D gene TRBD1, 5 bases. CDR3 size: 14 residues. The V end was cut by 4 bases, the J end by 7 bases, with 16 bases between. Germline V gene sequence: CDR1 LNHDA, CDR2 SQIVND (reference sequence). CDR3 residues: CASSNWPGDSGYTF. The CDR3 DNA is TGTGCCAGTAGTAACTGGCCGGGGGATTCTGGCTACACCTTC.

In its sample, this clone was seen a few times. The genes are TRBV19 and TRBJ1-6, with 9 bases identical to TRBD1. CDR1 is LNHDA and CDR2 is SQIVND in the germline V gene (reference sequence). The V gene end was trimmed by 9 bases and the J gene end by 10 bases; junction bases not matched to a gene: 10. The CDR3 sequence is 14 residues long. CDR3 sequence reads: CASTGDRVGSPLHF. The CDR3 bases are TGTGCCAGCACTGGGGACAGGGTTGGATCACCCCTCCACTTT. Together with reference TRBV19 and TRBJ1-6, the CDR3 gives the full variable domain: DGGITQSPKYLFRKEGQNVTLSCEQNLNHDAMYWYRQDPGQGLRLIYYSQIVNDFQKGDIAEGYSVSREKKESFPLTVTSAQKNPTAFYLCASTGDRVGSPLHFGNGTRLTVT.

This rearrangement joins TRBV3-1 (or the pseudogene TRBV3-2) to TRBJ1-2, with D hard to call. CDR1 LGHDT and CDR2 YNNKEL come from the germline V gene (reference sequence). The ends were cut back, 1 base at V and 1 base at J, with 7 bases in the middle. The CDR3 is made up of 14 amino acids. CDR3 loop: CASSQGRSNYGYTF. In DNA form, the CDR3 reads TGTGCCAGCAGCCAAGGTCGCAGTAACTATGGCTACACCTTC.

CDR3 loop: CATSDSPGLAGQTGELFF. CDR3 in DNA: TGTGCCACCAGTGACTCCCCGGGACTAGCGGGGCAAACCGGGGAGCTGTTTTTT. The rearrangement uses TRBV24-1 and TRBJ2-2; 13 nucleotides match TRBD2. Germline V gene lookup returns CDR1 KGHDR and CDR2 SFDVKD. With V trimmed by 4 bases and J by 5 bases, 9 bases remained unmatched. This CDR3 contains 18 residues.

V is TRBV11-2 and J is TRBJ1-1; D gene unclear. The CDR3 is 14 residues long. Germline CDR1 SGHAT, CDR2 FQNNGV. V was cut by 7 bases and J by 3 bases, with 15 bases left in between. CDR3 sequence: CASTVYGRDTEAFF. Here the CDR3 DNA reads TGTGCCAGCACCGTGTACGGGAGGGACACTGAAGCTTTCTTT.